Listed here are 28 T cell receptor beta chains from one sample, sequenced in a study of blood T cell repertoires in COVID-19. Produced via immunoSEQ multiplex PCR; TCRdb's table is partial and in-frame only. Here the sample spans approximately 530,000 clones, less than 90% being singletons. Sequences were obtained from peripheral blood. The receptors stem from a woman aged 45-65 years with COVID-19, enrolled during active disease.

The rearrangement uses TRBV6-5 and TRBJ2-3, with D tentatively TRBD2 (5 bases). Trimming left V 0 bases short and J 6 bases short, with 13 bases between. CDR3 size: 15 residues. Per the germline V gene, CDR1 is MNHEY and CDR2 is SVGAGI. The CDR3 protein is CASSYSGSMSDTQYF. In DNA, the CDR3 is TGTGCCAGCAGTTACTCGGGGAGTATGAGTGATACGCAGTATTTT.

The chain combines TRBV30 with TRBJ2-2, with D possibly being TRBD1 (5 bases). The V and J ends lost 3 bases and 6 bases respectively, with 11 bases between them. This CDR3 comprises 13 residues. From germline, CDR1 is GTSNPN and CDR2 SVGIG (reference sequence). The CDR3 nucleotides are TGTGCCTGGAGGGTATCAGGGTCCGGGGAGCTGTTTTTT. Encoded protein: CAWRVSGSGELFF.

The sample holds one count of this clone. The V and J genes are TRBV6-5 and TRBJ1-2; D is unclear. The CDR3 loop spans 12 amino acids. Deletions cut 4 bases from V and 7 bases from J, with 10 bases between. Germline values: CDR1 MNHEY, CDR2 SVGAGI. The CDR3 is CASSFRRGGYTF. Here the CDR3 DNA reads TGTGCCAGCAGTTTTCGTCGGGGTGGCTACACCTTC.

The rearrangement joins TRBV29-1 to TRBJ2-3; 11 positions match TRBD2. From germline, CDR1 is SQVTM and CDR2 ANQGSEA. The CDR3 has 16 residues. V shed 6 bases, J shed 0 bases, and the junction held 8 bases outside the gene matches. The CDR3 DNA follows: TGCAGCGTCGCCCGGGGGACTAGCGGAAGCACAGATACGCAGTATTTT. Residues: CSVARGTSGSTDTQYF.

The chain combines TRBV6-5 with TRBJ1-5, with D perhaps matching TRBD1 (5 bases). Trimming pared 6 bases from V and 0 bases from J, leaving 12 bases between. This CDR3 comprises 15 residues. Germline V gene sequence: CDR1 MNHEY, CDR2 SVGAGI. This chain's CDR3 is CASRTVLYSNQPQHF. DNA of the CDR3: TGTGCCAGCAGGACAGTCTTATATAGCAATCAGCCCCAGCATTTT.

This chain joins TRBV11-2 and TRBJ2-2; 10 nucleotides match TRBD2. Trimming removed 2 bases from V and 4 bases from J; junction bases left unmatched: 1. Germline V gives CDR1 SGHAT, CDR2 FQNNGV. The CDR3 is 15 amino acids. The DNA for the CDR3 is TGTGCCAGCAGCTTATCTAGCGGGGGCACCGGGGAGCTGTTTTTT. This gives the protein CASSLSSGGTGELFF.

The V gene is TRBV27, the J gene TRBJ2-7, with no clear D. The CDR3 runs to 15 residues. Germline assignment: CDR1 MNHEY and CDR2 SMNVEV (reference sequence). V gave up 3 bases and J gave up 2 bases, with 14 bases separating them. CDR3 in amino acids: CASSFSPGPTYEQYF. CDR3 bases: TGTGCCAGCAGTTTTAGCCCCGGCCCCACCTACGAGCAGTACTTC.

The genes are TRBV19 and TRBJ2-7; 10 nucleotides line up with TRBD1. The V gene's germline CDR1 is LNHDA and CDR2 SQIVND (reference sequence). This CDR3 comprises 17 residues. The V gene end was trimmed by 0 bases and the J gene end by 0 bases; junction bases not matched to a gene: 5. CDR3 nucleotides: TGTGCCAGTAGTATAGATCTCAGGACAGGGGGCTCCTACGAGCAGTACTTC. It specifies CASSIDLRTGGSYEQYF.

The CDR3 protein is CASRLGGMGSYGYTF. The CDR3 coding sequence is TGTGCCAGTAGACTCGGGGGAATGGGCTCCTATGGCTACACCTTC. The chain uses TRBV19 and TRBJ1-2, with D perhaps TRBD1 (5 bases). The CDR3 runs 15 residues. Per germline, CDR1 LNHDA and CDR2 SQIVND (reference sequence). Deletions cut 6 bases from V and 4 bases from J, with 18 bases between.

The rearrangement links TRBV5-6 to TRBJ1-2, with TRBD1 matching over 7 bases. Unmatched junction bases numbered 10, after V lost 0 bases and J lost 2 bases. Germline assignment: CDR1 SGHDT and CDR2 YYEEEE. CDR3 length: 17 amino acids. CDR3 residues: CASSLVAGTDINYGYTF. As DNA, the CDR3 is TGTGCCAGCAGCTTGGTGGCCGGGACAGACATCAACTATGGCTACACCTTC.

The chain is built from TRBV25-1 and TRBJ1-4; TRBD1 agrees at 7 bases. From germline, CDR1 is MGHDK and CDR2 SYGVNS. This CDR3 is built from 15 residues. V lost 4 bases and J lost 11; bases outside the gene matches: 13. CDR3 coding DNA: TGTGCCAGCAGTGGATCGAAACCGGGACAGTCTAAACTGTTTTTT. Translating it yields CASSGSKPGQSKLFF.

V usage is TRBV6-6 and J usage is TRBJ2-5; unclear D gene. The CDR3 contains 13 residues. V lost 6 bases and J lost 5, with 13 bases in between. The V gene's germline CDR1 is MNHNY and CDR2 SVGAGI (reference sequence). CDR3 bases: TGTGCCAGCAGCCCCCAGAATCTCGAGACCCAGTACTTC. This gives the protein CASSPQNLETQYF.

This sequence joins TRBV5-4 and TRBJ1-2, with 9 bases that match TRBD1. Unmatched junction bases numbered 2, after V lost 3 bases and J lost 8 bases. CDR3 length: 12 amino acids. The germline V gene encodes CDR1 SGHNT and CDR2 YYREEE (reference sequence). CDR3 sequence (DNA): TGTGCCAGCAGCTGGACAGGGGAAGGCTACACCTTC. Residues: CASSWTGEGYTF.

The chain combines TRBV6-2 or TRBV6-3 with TRBJ2-7, with 8 bases aligning to TRBD2. CDR1 and CDR2 (germline): MNHEY, SVGEGT. Trimming at V came to 4 bases and at J to 3 bases, leaving 5 bases not matched to a gene. The CDR3 is made up of 14 amino acids. The CDR3 loop reads CASSSSGGGYEQYF. The CDR3 coding sequence is TGTGCCAGCAGTTCCAGCGGGGGAGGCTACGAGCAGTACTTC.

The J gene is TRBJ2-2, the V gene TRBV24-1, with 8 bases matching TRBD2. CDR3 size: 14 residues. V gave up 12 bases and J gave up 5 bases; unmatched junction bases: 10. Germline values: CDR1 KGHDR, CDR2 SFDVKD. The CDR3 sequence is CASTGTSGTGELFF. The CDR3 DNA reads as TGTGCCTCGACCGGGACTAGTGGGACCGGGGAGCTGTTTTTT.

The rearrangement links TRBV28 to TRBJ1-2, with TRBD1 identical over 10 bases. V lost 6 bases, J lost 6 bases, and 7 bases stayed unmatched. The CDR3 totals 14 residues. The germline V gene encodes CDR1 MDHEN and CDR2 SYDVKM. The CDR3 sequence: CASSYGTGVNGYTF. In DNA, the CDR3 is TGTGCCAGCAGCTATGGGACAGGGGTTAATGGCTACACCTTC.

J is TRBJ2-7 and V is TRBV19; 10 bases match TRBD1. CDR1 and CDR2 from the germline V gene are LNHDA and SQIVND (reference sequence). Germline trimming cut 8 bases from V and 2 bases from J; bases unmatched to any gene: 6. CDR3 length: 14 amino acids. The DNA of the CDR3 is TGTGCCAGTCGAATCGGACAGGGGGCCTACGAGCAGTACTTC. Amino acids: CASRIGQGAYEQYF.

The chain links TRBV6-5 to TRBJ1-6, with TRBD1 matching 9 bases. The CDR3 has 16 amino acids. V shed 3 bases, J shed 5 bases, and the junction held 5 bases outside the gene matches. Germline V lookup: CDR1 MNHEY, CDR2 SVGAGI. For the CDR3, the DNA is TGTGCCAGCAGTTATTCAGGACAGGGGAATAATTCACCCCTCCACTTT. It translates to CASSYSGQGNNSPLHF.

The V gene is TRBV5-1, the J gene TRBJ1-1, with unresolved D. V dropped 2 bases and J dropped 4 bases, with 12 bases sitting between them. CDR3 length equals 14 residues. Germline CDR1 and CDR2: SGHRS and YFSETQ. This CDR3 is CASSLVLDGTEAFF. The CDR3 DNA sequence: TGCGCCAGCAGCTTAGTCCTAGACGGCACTGAAGCTTTCTTT. Complete variable domain (other parts from reference TRBV5-1 and TRBJ1-1): KAGVTQTPRYLIKTRGQQVTLSCSPISGHRSVSWYQQTPGQGLQFLFEYFSETQRNKGNFPGRFSGRQFSNSRSEMNVSTLELGDSALYLCASSLVLDGTEAFFGQGTRLTVV.

Only a few counts were recorded for this clone. This chain connects TRBV2 to TRBJ1-5, with D perhaps TRBD1 (6 bases). Per germline, CDR1 SNHLY and CDR2 FYNNEI. V was shortened by 7 bases and J by 1 base, with 11 bases between the two germline ends. This CDR3 comprises 14 residues. CDR3 loop: CASTQQGSNQPQHF. The CDR3 DNA reads as TGTGCCAGCACCCAACAGGGAAGCAATCAGCCCCAGCATTTT.

The chain carries TRBV20-1 and TRBJ1-1, with D unclear. The CDR3 has 11 residues. V gave up 5 bases and J gave up 10 bases, with 14 bases separating them. The germline gives CDR1 DFQATT, CDR2 SNEGSKA (reference sequence). CDR3: CSAGQEEAAFF. In nucleotides, the CDR3 is TGCAGTGCTGGCCAGGAGGAGGCAGCTTTCTTT.

The CDR3 DNA follows: TGTGCCAGCAGCGGATTGACTAGCGGGGGGTTAAGCTCCTACAATGAGCAGTTCTTC. This encodes CASSGLTSGGLSSYNEQFF. The rearrangement joins TRBV9 to TRBJ2-1; 13 bases are shared with TRBD2. This CDR3 region has 19 residues. V trimming: 3 bases; J trimming: 0 bases; junction bases outside the gene matches: 9. Germline V lookup: CDR1 SGDLS, CDR2 YYNGEE.

This clone was recorded a few times. CDR3 in amino acids: CASSASLSPLHF. CDR3 DNA: TGTGCCAGTAGTGCTTCACTTTCACCCCTCCACTTT. The rearrangement uses TRBV19 and TRBJ1-6, with D unresolved. The V gene lost 5 bases and the J gene lost 9 bases, with 8 bases spanning the gap. The CDR3 has 12 amino acids. Germline CDR1 reads LNHDA; CDR2 reads SQIVND (reference sequence).

In this sample, this clone turned up a few times. The V call is TRBV7-6, the J call TRBJ2-1; TRBD2 matches at 12 bases. This CDR3 comprises 16 residues. V gave up 4 bases and J gave up 2 bases; unmatched junction bases: 3. Germline lookup yields CDR1 SGHVS and CDR2 FNYEAQ. The DNA for the CDR3 is TGTGCCAGCAGCTCCGCTAGCGGGGGGGCCTACAATGAGCAGTTCTTC. Translating gives CASSSASGGAYNEQFF. Based on the CDR3 plus reference TRBV7-6 and TRBJ2-1, the full variable domain is GAGVSQSPRYKVTKRGQDVALRCDPISGHVSLYWYRQALGQGPEFLTYFNYEAQQDKSGLPNDRFSAERPEGSISTLTIQRTEQRDSAMYRCASSSASGGAYNEQFFGPGTRLTVL.

The chain combines TRBV3-1 (or the pseudogene TRBV3-2) with TRBJ1-1, with D maybe TRBD1 (6 bases). V was cut by 4 bases and J by 1 base, with 10 bases left in between. CDR3 length: 14 residues. Germline CDR1 is LGHDT and CDR2 is YNNKEL (reference sequence). As DNA, the CDR3 is TGTGCCAGCAGCCCATCGGACAGGAACACTGAAGCTTTCTTT. As protein: CASSPSDRNTEAFF.

The chain joins TRBV4-1 to TRBJ1-2; perhaps TRBD1 as D (5 bases). V was pared by 2 bases and J by 8 bases, with 15 bases between. Germline V gene data show CDR1 as MGHRA and CDR2 as YSYEKL. The CDR3 spans 14 residues. The CDR3 loop is CASSQSGGTFGYTF. Written as DNA, the CDR3 is TGCGCCAGCAGCCAATCCGGAGGGACTTTCGGCTACACCTTC.

V usage is TRBV7-9 and J usage is TRBJ1-4, with 8 bases aligning to TRBD1. CDR1 SEHNR and CDR2 FQNEAQ come from the germline V gene (reference sequence). The CDR3 runs 14 residues. V lost 5 bases and J lost 7; bases outside the gene matches: 6. CDR3 nucleotide sequence: TGTGCCAGCAGCCACCGGACAGGGAGTGAAAAACTGTTTTTT. It is translated as CASSHRTGSEKLFF.

The chain has TRBV7-9 and TRBJ1-1; 7 bases match TRBD1. From germline, CDR1 is SEHNR and CDR2 FQNEAQ (reference sequence). With 5 bases clipped from V and 0 bases from J, the junction kept 6 bases outside the gene matches. The CDR3 consists of 15 residues. The CDR3 here is CASSLGQLVNTEAFF. DNA of the CDR3: TGTGCCAGCAGCCTGGGACAGTTGGTGAACACTGAAGCTTTCTTT.